Below are 25 T cell receptor beta chains sequenced from a single sample in a study of T cells after yellow fever vaccination. TCRdb passed the 5' RACE reads through MiXCR, listing each CDR3 protein once. This sample has 500,000 to 650,000 distinct CDR3 sequences, with around an eighth found just once. The specimen comprised PBMCs, sampled on the day of the yellow fever booster vaccination. These receptors were taken from a man aged 30 to 39 who received the YFV17D yellow fever vaccine.

CDR3 sequence reads: CASSQVAGNTDTQYF. CDR3 sequence (DNA): TGTGCCAGCAGCCAAGTAGCGGGGAACACAGATACGCAGTATTTT. The rearrangement links TRBV3-1 to TRBJ2-3, with 8 bases lining up with TRBD2. Germline V gene sequence: CDR1 LGHDT, CDR2 YNNKEL (reference sequence). Unmatched junction bases numbered 2, after V lost 1 base and J lost 2 bases. The CDR3 runs to 15 residues.

V is TRBV7-9 and J is TRBJ1-1; no firm D call. V lost 2 bases and J lost 4, with 11 bases in between. Germline V gives CDR1 SEHNR, CDR2 FQNEAQ (reference sequence). The CDR3 sequence is 14 residues long. The CDR3 region is CASSLSRGPTEAFF. CDR3 nucleotide sequence: TGTGCCAGCAGCTTATCGCGGGGTCCCACTGAAGCTTTCTTT.

V gene TRBV29-1 combines with J gene TRBJ2-1; possibly TRBD1 for D (5 bases). Germline CDR1 is SQVTM and CDR2 is ANQGSEA. V lost 7 bases, J lost 7 bases, and 17 bases lay in between. The CDR3 is made up of 13 amino acids. The CDR3, as DNA: TGCAGCGGCCGGGCCACAGGCGGAAATGAGCAGTTCTTC. Translating it yields CSGRATGGNEQFF.

This sequence joins TRBV7-2 and TRBJ2-7; TRBD2 is a possible D gene (6 bases). From germline, CDR1 is SGHTA and CDR2 FQGNSA. Trimming removed 7 bases from V and 1 base from J, with 17 bases in between. This CDR3 has 15 residues. DNA for the CDR3: TGTGCCAGCACCCCGGGAGTGGCAGAGTCCTACGAGCAGTACTTC. This gives the protein CASTPGVAESYEQYF.

This clonotype has only a few counts. The gene calls are TRBV20-1 and TRBJ2-5; 8 bases agree with TRBD2. Per the germline V gene, CDR1 is DFQATT and CDR2 is SNEGSKA (reference sequence). The CDR3 loop spans 16 amino acids. V was pared by 0 bases and J by 5 bases, with 11 bases of the junction left unmatched. In DNA form, the CDR3 reads TGCAGTGCTAGAGATACGGGACTAGTCTTTTCTGAGACCCAGTACTTC. Amino acid sequence: CSARDTGLVFSETQYF.

This clonotype has a handful of counts. The V and J genes are TRBV19 and TRBJ1-2; no definite D call. The CDR3 is 13 amino acids. The ends were cut back, 9 bases at V and 7 bases at J, with 18 bases in the middle. In germline, CDR1 is LNHDA, CDR2 SQIVND (reference sequence). As DNA, the CDR3 is TGTGCCAGCCTCAACCGGGCGGGTTCTGGCTACACCTTC. It is translated as CASLNRAGSGYTF.

This rearrangement joins TRBV20-1 to TRBJ1-1, with a tentative D call TRBD1 (5 bases). The V end lost 7 bases, the J end lost 0 bases, and 18 bases lay between the germline ends. Germline assignment: CDR1 DFQATT and CDR2 SNEGSKA (reference sequence). This CDR3 spans 15 amino acids. The CDR3 loop is CSGPSGDSMNTEAFF. CDR3 sequence (DNA): TGCAGTGGTCCCTCGGGGGATTCCATGAACACTGAAGCTTTCTTT.

This clonotype has at least ten counts. This rearrangement joins TRBV20-1 to TRBJ2-5, with no clear D. Germline-derived CDR1 and CDR2 are DFQATT and SNEGSKA (reference sequence). Trimming pared 1 base from V and 9 bases from J, leaving 9 bases between. This CDR3 is 11 amino acids long. CDR3 DNA: TGCAGTGCTAGAGCCCCCCCGGCCCAGTACTTC. Protein sequence: CSARAPPAQYF.

This clonotype was seen at least ten times. V usage is TRBV12-3 or TRBV12-4 and J usage is TRBJ2-5; 8 bases map to TRBD1. Unmatched junction bases numbered 13, after V lost 6 bases and J lost 7 bases. The length of the CDR3 is 15 residues. The CDR3 protein is CASRRGQALGATQYF. The DNA of the CDR3 is TGTGCCAGCAGAAGGGGACAGGCCCTTGGGGCGACCCAGTACTTC.

This clonotype was seen only a few times. The rearrangement joins TRBV6-1 to TRBJ2-7, with 8 bases matching TRBD2. V gave up 3 bases and J gave up 13 bases; unmatched junction bases: 17. The germline V gene encodes CDR1 MNHNS and CDR2 SASEGT. The CDR3 covers 15 residues. CDR3 loop: CASSEPGGSGVSDYF. The CDR3 DNA follows: TGTGCCAGCAGTGAGCCCGGGGGTAGCGGGGTCTCTGACTACTTC.

This CDR3 reads CASSMADRGRVEEQYF. CDR3 sequence (DNA): TGTGCCAGTAGTATGGCGGACAGGGGGCGTGTTGAGGAGCAGTACTTC. The chain has TRBV19 and TRBJ2-7; 11 bases map to TRBD1. Per the germline V gene, CDR1 is LNHDA and CDR2 is SQIVND (reference sequence). V lost 3 bases and J lost 7; bases outside the gene matches: 11. This CDR3 spans 16 amino acids.

The table lists this clonotype with a few counts. This chain connects TRBV20-1 to TRBJ2-3; TRBD2 matches 12 bases. V dropped 3 bases and J dropped 2; count of bases not matched to a gene: 6. The CDR3 runs 16 residues. Germline V gene sequence: CDR1 DFQATT, CDR2 SNEGSKA (reference sequence). CDR3 in amino acids: CSARSSGRVLTDTQYF. Here the CDR3 DNA reads TGCAGTGCTAGGTCTAGCGGGAGGGTTCTCACAGATACGCAGTATTTT.

This clonotype has more than one count but fewer than ten. The CDR3 loop reads CASSVVPGTSGTVIGELFF. CDR3 sequence (DNA): TGTGCCAGCAGTGTCGTACCCGGGACTAGCGGGACAGTAATCGGGGAGCTGTTTTTT. The chain couples TRBV7-6 to TRBJ2-2; 13 bases line up with TRBD2. Per germline, CDR1 SGHVS and CDR2 FNYEAQ. The ends lost 6 bases at V and 7 bases at J; junction bases unmatched: 17. CDR3 length equals 19 residues.

The genes are TRBV20-1 and TRBJ2-1; D might be TRBD1 or TRBD2, each matching 5 bases. V was cut by 3 bases and J by 7 bases, with 13 bases left in between. CDR3 length: 13 residues. Germline-derived CDR1 and CDR2 are DFQATT and SNEGSKA (reference sequence). CDR3 sequence (DNA): TGCAGTGCTAGTGGGACCCAGACGAATGAGCAGTTCTTC. As protein: CSASGTQTNEQFF.

This clonotype was detected only a few times. The chain joins TRBV3-1 to TRBJ1-1; 7 nucleotides agree with TRBD1. This CDR3 comprises 13 residues. The V gene end was trimmed by 7 bases and the J gene end by 4 bases; junction bases not matched to a gene: 6. CDR1 and CDR2 (germline): LGHDT, YNNKEL (reference sequence). DNA for the CDR3: TGTGCCAGCACCTCAACAGGGGCCACTGAAGCTTTCTTT. The encoded protein is CASTSTGATEAFF.

In this sample, this clonotype turned up many times. The genes are TRBV21-1 and TRBJ2-7. TRBV21-1 is reported as a pseudogene. The CDR3 runs to 13 residues. The CDR3 DNA reads TGTGCCAGCACGACCGGGACCTCCTACGAGCAGTACTTC. It codes for CASTTGTSYEQYF.

This clonotype was counted a few times. J is TRBJ1-1 and V is TRBV9; tentative D call: TRBD1 (5 bases). Germline values: CDR1 SGDLS, CDR2 YYNGEE. The V gene lost 0 bases and the J gene lost 6 bases, with 12 bases spanning the gap. This CDR3 contains 14 residues. The CDR3 is CASSVVGGSAEAFF. DNA for the CDR3: TGTGCCAGCAGCGTAGTGGGGGGGAGCGCTGAAGCTTTCTTT.

This clonotype was recorded a few times. The V and J genes are TRBV15 and TRBJ2-1; D remains ambiguous. Trimming cost V 0 bases and J 9 bases, with 3 bases left between them. The germline gives CDR1 LNHNV, CDR2 YYDKDF (reference sequence). The CDR3 has 11 residues. CDR3: CATSREGEQFF. CDR3 in DNA: TGTGCCACCAGCAGAGAGGGTGAGCAGTTCTTC.

This clonotype appeared a few times. The CDR3 spells CASRPNPGGSRGTQYF. The CDR3 DNA reads TGTGCCAGCAGACCCAACCCGGGGGGTTCGCGGGGCACGCAGTATTTT. This chain links TRBV6-1 with TRBJ2-3, with 7 bases identical to TRBD2. This CDR3 spans 16 amino acids. CDR1 and CDR2 from the germline V gene are MNHNS and SASEGT. V shed 6 bases and J 9 bases; nucleotides not matched to a gene: 18.

In the case of this clonotype: The junction shows a germline mismatch at one end, possibly a read error. The CDR3 DNA reads TGCTGTGCTGAGAGTGGGTGGCGGGGGCCCACCGGGGAGCTGTTTTTT. The encoded protein is CCAESGWRGPTGELFF. This rearrangement joins TRBV20-1 to TRBJ2-2; tentatively, D is TRBD2 (7 bases). This CDR3 region has 16 residues. From germline, CDR1 is DFQATT and CDR2 SNEGSKA (reference sequence).

This clonotype was seen a few times. The chain has TRBV6-1 and TRBJ1-1, with TRBD1 matching over 11 bases. This CDR3 is 16 amino acids long. Unmatched junction bases numbered 10, after V lost 6 bases and J lost 4 bases. Germline CDR1 reads MNHNS; CDR2 reads SASEGT. CDR3 sequence: CASSAIYGTGGTEAFF. The CDR3 DNA is TGTGCCAGCAGCGCCATTTATGGGACAGGGGGCACTGAAGCTTTCTTT.

The chain carries TRBV25-1 and TRBJ1-1, with D perhaps matching TRBD1 (6 bases). The germline V gene has CDR1 MGHDK and CDR2 SYGVNS. V gave up 7 bases and J gave up 7 bases, with 13 bases separating them. The CDR3 runs to 12 residues. CDR3 in amino acids: CASNRGLNEAFF. CDR3 coding DNA: TGTGCCAGCAATCGGGGGCTTAATGAAGCTTTCTTT.

Only a few counts were recorded for this clonotype. The chain links TRBV3-1 to TRBJ2-7, with TRBD2 matching over 12 bases. The V segment lost 4 bases and the J segment 7 bases; nucleotides outside the gene matches: 14. The CDR3 loop spans 17 amino acids. Germline values: CDR1 LGHDT, CDR2 YNNKEL (reference sequence). The CDR3 nucleotides read TGTGCCAGCAGCCCCCTGCCATCTAGCGGGAGGGCGGGAGAGCAGTACTTC. Protein sequence: CASSPLPSSGRAGEQYF.

This clonotype occurred a few times. The chain employs TRBV6-2 or TRBV6-3 and TRBJ1-5; D is undetermined. Germline V CDR1 and CDR2: MNHEY, SVGEGT. The length of the CDR3 is 13 residues. V lost 8 bases and J lost 4, with 12 bases in between. CDR3 coding DNA: TGTGCCAGCCGAGGATCGCCTAATCAGCCCCAGCATTTT. Its protein is CASRGSPNQPQHF.

The genes are TRBV12-3 or TRBV12-4 and TRBJ2-7; perhaps TRBD2 as D (6 bases). CDR3 length: 14 amino acids. Deletions cut 5 bases from V and 0 bases from J, with 11 bases between. CDR3 coding DNA: TGTGCCAGCAGTCGACTCGGGAGCTCCTACGAGCAGTACTTC. It is translated as CASSRLGSSYEQYF.